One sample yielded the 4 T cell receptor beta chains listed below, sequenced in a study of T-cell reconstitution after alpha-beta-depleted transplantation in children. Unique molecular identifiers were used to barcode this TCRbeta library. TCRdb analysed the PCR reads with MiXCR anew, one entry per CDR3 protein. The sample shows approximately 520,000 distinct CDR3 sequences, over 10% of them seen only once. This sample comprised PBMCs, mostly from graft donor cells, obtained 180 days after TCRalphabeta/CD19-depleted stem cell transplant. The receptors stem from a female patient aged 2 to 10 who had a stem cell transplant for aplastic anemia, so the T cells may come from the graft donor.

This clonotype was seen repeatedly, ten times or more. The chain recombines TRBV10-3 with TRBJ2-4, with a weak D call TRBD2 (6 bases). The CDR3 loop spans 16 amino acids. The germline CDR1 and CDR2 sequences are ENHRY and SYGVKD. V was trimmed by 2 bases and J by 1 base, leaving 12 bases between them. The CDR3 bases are TGTGCCATCAGTGAGGGTCCAGCGGGTGCCAAAAACATTCAGTACTTC. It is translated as CAISEGPAGAKNIQYF.

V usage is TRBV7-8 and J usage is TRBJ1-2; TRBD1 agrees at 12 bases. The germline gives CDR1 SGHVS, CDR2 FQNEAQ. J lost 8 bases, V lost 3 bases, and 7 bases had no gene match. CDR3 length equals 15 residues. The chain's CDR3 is CASSLTGQGARGYTF. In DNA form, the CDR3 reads TGTGCCAGCAGCTTGACGGGACAGGGGGCGAGGGGCTACACCTTC.

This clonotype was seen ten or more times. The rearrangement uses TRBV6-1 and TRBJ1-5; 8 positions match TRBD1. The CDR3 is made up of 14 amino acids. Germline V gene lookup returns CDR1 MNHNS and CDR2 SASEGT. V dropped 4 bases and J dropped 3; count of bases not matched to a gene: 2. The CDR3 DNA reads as TGTGCCAGCAGTGGGACAGGGATCAATCAGCCCCAGCATTTT. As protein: CASSGTGINQPQHF.

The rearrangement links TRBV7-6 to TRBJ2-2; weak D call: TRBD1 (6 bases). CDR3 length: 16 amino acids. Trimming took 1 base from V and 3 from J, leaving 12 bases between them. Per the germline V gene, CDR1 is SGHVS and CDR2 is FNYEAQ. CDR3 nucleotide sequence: TGTGCCAGCAGCTTAGTACTAAAGGGGGACACCGGGGAGCTGTTTTTT. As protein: CASSLVLKGDTGELFF.